The sequence of this T cell receptor beta chain was determined in a study of beta chain features in type 1 diabetes. The study's findings and limits: TCRB CDR3s were moderately but significantly shorter in Type 1 diabetes patients in all four CD4+ subsets. The VDJ junctions of type 1 diabetes patients carried fewer insertions and more deletions.

Expressed TCRB transcripts were sequenced because the entire RNA isolate underwent reverse transcription. Libraries were prepared by immunoSEQ multiplex PCR; TCRdb keeps only in-frame clonotypes and omits some of them. This sample has roughly 330,000 clones, with roughly 14% found just once. In its sample, this clone was seen a few times. Its antigen remains unidentified. Germline V gene data show CDR1 as LNHDA and CDR2 as SQIVND (reference sequence). V shed 6 bases, J shed 3 bases, and the junction held 10 bases outside the gene matches. The CDR3 spans 16 residues. The sample comprised naive CD4+ T cells from blood. The clonotype was recovered from a woman aged 18-29 years with type 1 diabetes. This chain uses TRBV19 with TRBJ1-5, with 8 positions matching TRBD1. CDR3 DNA sequence: TGTGCCAGTAGAACCCCTCGGGGACAGGTCAATCAGCCCCAGCATTTT. Protein: CASRTPRGQVNQPQHF. Variable domain in full (rest from reference TRBV19 and TRBJ1-5): DGGITQSPKYLFRKEGQNVTLSCEQNLNHDAMYWYRQDPGQGLRLIYYSQIVNDFQKGDIAEGYSVSREKKESFPLTVTSAQKNPTAFYLCASRTPRGQVNQPQHFGDGTRLSIL.